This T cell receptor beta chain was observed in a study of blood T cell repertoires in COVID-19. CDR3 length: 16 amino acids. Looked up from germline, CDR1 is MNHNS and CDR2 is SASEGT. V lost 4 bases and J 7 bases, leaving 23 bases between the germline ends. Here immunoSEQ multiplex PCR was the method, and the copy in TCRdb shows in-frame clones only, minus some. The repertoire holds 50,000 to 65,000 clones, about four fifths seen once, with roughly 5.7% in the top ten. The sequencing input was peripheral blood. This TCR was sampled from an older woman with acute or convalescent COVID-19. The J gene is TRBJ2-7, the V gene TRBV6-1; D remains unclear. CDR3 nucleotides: TGTGCCAGCAGTGTACCGCCAAGTTACCTCCCTAGTGAGCAGTACTTC. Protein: CASSVPPSYLPSEQYF.